This T cell receptor (beta chain) was identified in a study of T cell clonotyping in hematopoietic cell transplantation. The study, taken as a whole, reports: Broader posttransplant TCR repertoire diversity was predicted by graft donor and pretransplant recipient Inverse Simpson Index values. At the given depth, recipient repertoires were over 95% de novo clonotypes. CD4 and CD8 repertoire contributions could not be separated without sorting.

Some clones are missing from TCRdb's copy, which holds only in-frame ones; the method was immunoSEQ multiplex PCR. This table has about 14,000 clones, about three fifths appearing once. Points on this clone: Its antigen is not identified.

Sequences were obtained from PBMCs. This clonotype was obtained from a human donor who either received an allogeneic hematopoietic cell transplant for a myeloid malignancy or was a related donor (not recorded which). Some clones in this sample may be carry-over from other donors' samples.

The chain's CDR3 is CASSLGTLPADTQYF. CDR3 in DNA: TGCGCCAGCAGCTTGGGGACCCTTCCGGCGGATACGCAGTATTTT. The chain joins TRBV5-1 to TRBJ2-3, with D unclear. Germline lookup yields CDR1 SGHRS and CDR2 YFSETQ. The CDR3 has 15 amino acids. The ends were cut back, 0 bases at V and 6 bases at J, with 14 bases in the middle.